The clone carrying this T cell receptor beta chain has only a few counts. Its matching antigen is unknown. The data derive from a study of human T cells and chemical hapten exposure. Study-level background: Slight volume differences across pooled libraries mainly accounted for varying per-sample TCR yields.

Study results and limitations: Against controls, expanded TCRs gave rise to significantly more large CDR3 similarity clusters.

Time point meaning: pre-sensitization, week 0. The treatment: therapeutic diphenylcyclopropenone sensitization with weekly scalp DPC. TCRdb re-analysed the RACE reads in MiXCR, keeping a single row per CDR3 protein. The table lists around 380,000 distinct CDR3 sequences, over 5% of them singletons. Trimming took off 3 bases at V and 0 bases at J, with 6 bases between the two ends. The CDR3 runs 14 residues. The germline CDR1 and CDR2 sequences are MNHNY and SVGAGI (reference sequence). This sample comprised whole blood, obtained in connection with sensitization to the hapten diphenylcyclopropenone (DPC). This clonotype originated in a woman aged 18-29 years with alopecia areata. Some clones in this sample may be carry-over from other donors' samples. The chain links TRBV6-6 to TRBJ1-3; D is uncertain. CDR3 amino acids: CASSYGNSGNTIYF. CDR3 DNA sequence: TGTGCCAGCAGTTATGGGAACTCTGGAAACACCATATATTTT.